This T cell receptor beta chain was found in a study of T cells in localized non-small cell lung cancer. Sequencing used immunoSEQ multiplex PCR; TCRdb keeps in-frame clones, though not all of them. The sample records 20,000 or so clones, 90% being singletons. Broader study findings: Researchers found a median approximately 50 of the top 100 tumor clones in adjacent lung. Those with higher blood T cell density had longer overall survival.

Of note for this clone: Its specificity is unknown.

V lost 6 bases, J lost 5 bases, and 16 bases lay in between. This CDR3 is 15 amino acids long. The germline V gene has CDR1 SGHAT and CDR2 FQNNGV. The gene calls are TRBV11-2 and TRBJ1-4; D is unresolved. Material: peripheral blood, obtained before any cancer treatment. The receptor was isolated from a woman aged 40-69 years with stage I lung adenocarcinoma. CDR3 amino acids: CASSSSPRKNEKLFF. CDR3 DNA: TGTGCCAGCAGTTCATCCCCCAGAAAGAATGAAAAACTGTTTTTT.